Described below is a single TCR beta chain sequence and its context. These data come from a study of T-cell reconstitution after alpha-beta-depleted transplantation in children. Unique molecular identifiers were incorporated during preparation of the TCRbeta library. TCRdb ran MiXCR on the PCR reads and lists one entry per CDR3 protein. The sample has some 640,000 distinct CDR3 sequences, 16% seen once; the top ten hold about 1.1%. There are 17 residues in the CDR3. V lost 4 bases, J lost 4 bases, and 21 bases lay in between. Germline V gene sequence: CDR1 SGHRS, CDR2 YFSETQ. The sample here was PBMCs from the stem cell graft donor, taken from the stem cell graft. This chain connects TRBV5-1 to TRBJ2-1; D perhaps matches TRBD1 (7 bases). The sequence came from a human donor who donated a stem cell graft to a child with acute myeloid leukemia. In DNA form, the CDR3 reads TGCGCCAGCAGCCCGATTCGCTCGACAGGGACTTACAATGAGCAGTTCTTC. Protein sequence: CASSPIRSTGTYNEQFF. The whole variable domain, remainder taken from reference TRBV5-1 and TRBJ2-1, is KAGVTQTPRYLIKTRGQQVTLSCSPISGHRSVSWYQQTPGQGLQFLFEYFSETQRNKGNFPGRFSGRQFSNSRSEMNVSTLELGDSALYLCASSPIRSTGTYNEQFFGPGTRLTVL.